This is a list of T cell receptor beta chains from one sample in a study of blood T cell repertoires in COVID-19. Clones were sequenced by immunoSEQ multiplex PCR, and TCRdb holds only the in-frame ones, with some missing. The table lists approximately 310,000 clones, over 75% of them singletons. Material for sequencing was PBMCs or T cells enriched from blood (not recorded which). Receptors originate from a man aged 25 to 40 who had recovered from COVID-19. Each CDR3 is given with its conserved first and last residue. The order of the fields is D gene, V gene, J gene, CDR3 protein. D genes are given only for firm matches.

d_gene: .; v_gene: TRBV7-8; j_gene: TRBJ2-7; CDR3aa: CASSLTYAGEQYF
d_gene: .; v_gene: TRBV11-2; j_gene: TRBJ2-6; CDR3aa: CASSPTGGGANVLTF
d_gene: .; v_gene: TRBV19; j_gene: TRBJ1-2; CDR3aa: CASSIATRANYGYTF
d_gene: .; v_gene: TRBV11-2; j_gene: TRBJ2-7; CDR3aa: CASSLVAGAAYEQYF
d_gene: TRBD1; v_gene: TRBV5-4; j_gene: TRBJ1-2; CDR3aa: CASTDRGLGYGYTF
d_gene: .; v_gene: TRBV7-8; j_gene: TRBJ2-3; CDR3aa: CASSLIRLGYTQYF
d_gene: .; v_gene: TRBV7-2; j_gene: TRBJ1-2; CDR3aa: CASSLEVGGPGYTF
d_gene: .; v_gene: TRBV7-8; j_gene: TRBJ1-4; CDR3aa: CASSLEGQINEKLFF
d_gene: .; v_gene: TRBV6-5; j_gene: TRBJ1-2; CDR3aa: CASSYGESYGYTF
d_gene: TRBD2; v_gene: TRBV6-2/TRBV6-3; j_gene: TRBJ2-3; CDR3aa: CASSLRLAGDTDTQYF
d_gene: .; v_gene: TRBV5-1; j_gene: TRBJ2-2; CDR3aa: CASRPVGGLNTGELFF
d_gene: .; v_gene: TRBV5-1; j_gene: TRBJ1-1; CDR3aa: CASSLELTVNTEAFF
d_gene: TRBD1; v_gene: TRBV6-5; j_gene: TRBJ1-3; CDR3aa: CASRAYRGSGNTIYF
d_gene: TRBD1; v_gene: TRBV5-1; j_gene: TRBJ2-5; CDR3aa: CASLPLGQGLSETQYF
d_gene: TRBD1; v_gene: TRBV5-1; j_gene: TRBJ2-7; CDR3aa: CASSPRTGAGEQYF